This is a list of T cell receptor beta chains from one sample in a study of shared clonotypes between healthy human individuals. Sequencing used immunoSEQ multiplex PCR; TCRdb keeps in-frame clones, though not all of them. The repertoire includes some 1,900,000 clones, about 95% of them detected once, and 0.95% to 1.5% sits in the top ten. Sequencing input: naive CD8+ T cells sorted from blood. The source is a man between 18 and 35 years old in good health. Both conserved end residues are part of each CDR3. D genes are given only for firm matches. Where a row states a size, it is once, few, many or the class of an expanded clone; other rows omit it.

v_call	clone_size	j_call	d_call	cdr3_length	cdr3_nt	cdr3_aa
TRBV5-4	.	TRBJ2-7	TRBD2	15	TGTGCCAGCAGCCCGGGACTAGCGGGATCCTACGAGCAGTACTTC	CASSPGLAGSYEQYF
TRBV4-3	.	TRBJ1-3	.	13	TGCGCCAGCAGCCCGACTTTTGGGGACACCATATATTTT	CASSPTFGDTIYF
TRBV11-2	.	TRBJ2-7	TRBD1	14	TGTGCCAGCAGGGGGGACAGGGCAACCTACGAGCAGTACTTC	CASRGDRATYEQYF
TRBV7-2	.	TRBJ2-1	TRBD2	15	TGTGCCAGCAGCTTAGCGGGAGGGCCTCTGAATGAGCAGTTCTTC	CASSLAGGPLNEQFF
TRBV11-1	.	TRBJ2-7	TRBD2	15	TGTGCCAGCAGCTTAGGGAGCGGGGGAAGCAACGAGCAGTACTTC	CASSLGSGGSNEQYF
TRBV9	.	TRBJ2-3	TRBD2	15	TGTGCCAGCAGCGCTAGCGGGGGTAGCACAGATACGCAGTATTTT	CASSASGGSTDTQYF
TRBV2	.	TRBJ2-7	.	13	TGTGCCAGCCTTCGCGACAACTCCTACGAGCAGTACTTC	CASLRDNSYEQYF
TRBV28	once	TRBJ2-7	TRBD1	18	TGTGCCAGCAGTTTTACCCCCCTGGGACAGGAAAGCTCCTACGAGCAGTACTTC	CASSFTPLGQESSYEQYF
TRBV19	.	TRBJ2-3	.	14	TGTGCCAGTAGTATAGTACCAGGTATGGATACGCAGTATTTT	CASSIVPGMDTQYF
TRBV13	.	TRBJ2-1	TRBD2	15	TGTGCCAGCAGCTGGGGACTAGTCGGCCCCCATGAGCAGTTCTTC	CASSWGLVGPHEQFF
TRBV19	once	TRBJ2-5	TRBD1	15	TGTGCCAGTAGTATGGGACAGTCGTACCAAGAGACCCAGTACTTC	CASSMGQSYQETQYF
TRBV7-8	.	TRBJ2-5	TRBD1	15	TGTGCCAGCAGCTTACTTGCAGGGGGCGAGGAGACCCAGTACTTC	CASSLLAGGEETQYF
TRBV7-2	.	TRBJ1-2	.	16	TGTGCCAGCAGCTTAGCGGGGCAGGGCACTAACTATGGCTACACCTTC	CASSLAGQGTNYGYTF
TRBV2	.	TRBJ2-7	.	13	TGTGCCAGCAGCGCGGGACACTCCTACGAGCAGTACTTC	CASSAGHSYEQYF
TRBV6-1	.	TRBJ2-5	TRBD2	18	TGTGCCAGCAGTGATCTCGGCAGCGGGGAATTTTTTCAAGAGACCCAGTACTTC	CASSDLGSGEFFQETQYF
TRBV27	once	TRBJ2-7	TRBD1	15	TGTGCCAGCAGTCAACCGGGACAGGGAATCTACGAGCAGTACTTC	CASSQPGQGIYEQYF
TRBV27	few	TRBJ1-6	TRBD1	15	TGTGCCAGCAGAACCGGACAGGGAGAAGGTTCACCCCTCCACTTT	CASRTGQGEGSPLHF
TRBV4-1	.	TRBJ2-7	TRBD1	16	TGCGCCAGCAGCCATCTTGTGGGGACAGGTACCTACGAGCAGTACTTC	CASSHLVGTGTYEQYF
TRBV4-3	.	TRBJ2-7	.	15	TGCGCCAGCAGCCAAGATTGGGGCACGGGTTACGAGCAGTACTTC	CASSQDWGTGYEQYF
TRBV11-2	.	TRBJ2-7	TRBD1	15	TGTGCCAGCAGCCCGTCGACAGGGTTGAGGTACGAGCAGTACTTC	CASSPSTGLRYEQYF
TRBV9	.	TRBJ1-2	TRBD1	15	TGTGCCAGCAGCTCGACAGGGGACGCCCTCTATGGCTACACCTTC	CASSSTGDALYGYTF
TRBV2	.	TRBJ2-5	.	15	TGTGCCAGCATATTAACAGCGTCTCTACAAGAGACCCAGTACTTC	CASILTASLQETQYF
TRBV7-2	once	TRBJ2-3	.	12	TGTGCCAGCAGCCAGCCCCCAGATACGCAGTATTTT	CASSQPPDTQYF
TRBV7-9	.	TRBJ2-3	TRBD2	16	TGTGCCAGCAGCTCTTTTAGCGGGACCGACACAGATACGCAGTATTTT	CASSSFSGTDTDTQYF
TRBV5-4	.	TRBJ2-7	.	14	TGTGCCAGCAGCTGGACTCCCTCTGGCTACGAGCAGTACTTC	CASSWTPSGYEQYF
TRBV6-5	.	TRBJ1-1	TRBD1	16	TGTGCCAGCAGTTACTCGCCGACAGGGAAGAACACTGAAGCTTTCTTT	CASSYSPTGKNTEAFF
TRBV27	.	TRBJ2-7	TRBD2	15	TGTGCCAGCAGTCCTATAATAGCGGGGCCCTACGAGCAGTACTTC	CASSPIIAGPYEQYF
TRBV5-6	.	TRBJ2-7	.	13	TGTGCCAGCAGCTTTCAGGAGTCCTACGAGCAGTACTTC	CASSFQESYEQYF
TRBV29-1	few	TRBJ1-5	TRBD1	13	TGCAGCGTGGGGACAGGGGAAGACGGGCCCCAGCATTTT	CSVGTGEDGPQHF
TRBV5-5	once	TRBJ2-7	TRBD1	12	TGTGCCAGCACGACAGGGGGATACGAGCAGTACTTC	CASTTGGYEQYF
TRBV11-2	.	TRBJ2-5	TRBD1	18	TGTGCCAGCAGCTTAGACTTTCTGACAGGGACCGTACAAGAGACCCAGTACTTC	CASSLDFLTGTVQETQYF
TRBV10-3	.	TRBJ2-5	TRBD1	13	TGTGCCATCAGGGACAGGGGCCAAGAGACCCAGTACTTC	CAIRDRGQETQYF
TRBV28	.	TRBJ2-1	TRBD2	14	TGTGCCACCATGACTAGCGGGGGAGACAATGAGCAGTTCTTC	CATMTSGGDNEQFF
TRBV6-6	.	TRBJ2-7	TRBD2	15	TGTGCCAGCAGTTACGGCAGCGGGAGGGGGTACGAGCAGTACTTC	CASSYGSGRGYEQYF
TRBV5-6	.	TRBJ2-7	.	13	TGTGCCAGCAGCCCACTCGCAACCTACGAGCAGTACTTC	CASSPLATYEQYF
TRBV7-2	.	TRBJ2-7	TRBD2	18	TGTGCCAGCAGCTTAGACCTTACGGTAGCGGGAGGGGGCTACGAGCAGTACTTC	CASSLDLTVAGGGYEQYF
TRBV7-9	.	TRBJ2-5	.	15	TGTGCCAGCAGTGAGGTTGGGGGCCTAGGTGAGACCCAGTACTTC	CASSEVGGLGETQYF
TRBV7-6	.	TRBJ2-1	TRBD1	12	TGTGCCAGCAGACCCGGACAGGGAGGGCAGTTCTTC	CASRPGQGGQFF
TRBV7-9	.	TRBJ2-7	.	14	TGTGCCAGCAGCCCCCAAACCAACCGGGGCGAGCAGTACTTC	CASSPQTNRGEQYF
TRBV7-9	once	TRBJ2-7	.	14	TGTGCCAGCAGCTTAGGGGGTTCCCCCTACGAGCAGTACTTC	CASSLGGSPYEQYF
TRBV28	.	TRBJ2-7	TRBD1	14	TGTGCCAGCAGTCCAGGGACAGGGTTCTCCGAGCAGTACTTC	CASSPGTGFSEQYF
TRBV9	.	TRBJ1-2	.	15	TGTGCCAGCAGCGTAGCTTCGGACAGCTACTATGGCTACACCTTC	CASSVASDSYYGYTF
TRBV13	.	TRBJ2-7	TRBD1	14	TGTGCCAGCAGCTTGGGACAGGGTGAATACGAGCAGTACTTC	CASSLGQGEYEQYF
TRBV5-4	once	TRBJ1-1	.	12	TGTGCCAGCAGCCTCGGGAGGGCGTCTCCTTTCTTT	CASSLGRASPFF
TRBV5-1	.	TRBJ2-1	.	13	TGCGCCAGCAGCTTGAGGTCCCTCAATGAGCAGTTCTTC	CASSLRSLNEQFF
TRBV27	.	TRBJ1-2	TRBD1	13	TGTGCCAGCAGCGAGGGACAGGGCTATGGCTACACCTTC	CASSEGQGYGYTF
TRBV4-1	.	TRBJ2-1	.	15	TGCGCCAGCAGCCAGCTAAGGACAGACTACAATGAGCAGTTCTTC	CASSQLRTDYNEQFF
TRBV5-8	.	TRBJ1-5	TRBD1	15	TGTGCCAGCAGCTTGGGGGCAGGGGGCTCTCAGCCCCAGCATTTT	CASSLGAGGSQPQHF
TRBV27	.	TRBJ1-5	TRBD1	17	TGTGCCAGCAGTCCCACATTCGACAGGGGACGGAATCAGCCCCAGCATTTT	CASSPTFDRGRNQPQHF
TRBV6-4	.	TRBJ2-1	.	15	TGTGCCAGCAGTGACGAGCCCAGCTCCTACAATGAGCAGTTCTTC	CASSDEPSSYNEQFF
TRBV27	.	TRBJ2-3	TRBD2	17	TGTGCCAGCAGCCCCTTAAATAGCGGGGGGGCAACAGATACGCAGTATTTT	CASSPLNSGGATDTQYF
TRBV7-2	.	TRBJ2-7	.	14	TGTGCCAGCAGCTTATTTGGTGCGTCCTACGAGCAGTACTTC	CASSLFGASYEQYF
TRBV7-2	once	TRBJ2-7	.	18	TGTGCCAGCAGCCCGAAGACAGGACTTAAATCGAGCTCCTACGAGCAGTACTTC	CASSPKTGLKSSSYEQYF
TRBV6-5	.	TRBJ1-1	.	14	TGTGCCAGCAGTTACGAAGGGACTAACACTGAAGCTTTCTTT	CASSYEGTNTEAFF
TRBV7-9	.	TRBJ2-7	.	14	TGTGCCAGCAGCTTAGAAACAGGGTTTGGCGAGCAGTACTTC	CASSLETGFGEQYF
TRBV7-9	.	TRBJ1-4	.	13	TGTGCCAGCAGCTCCGACCCTGGTGAAAAACTGTTTTTT	CASSSDPGEKLFF
TRBV7-9	.	TRBJ2-7	.	15	TGTGCCAGCAGCTTGGGGCGGGCGAGCTCCTACGAGCAGTACTTC	CASSLGRASSYEQYF
TRBV6-6	.	TRBJ2-3	TRBD2	16	TGTGCCAGCAGTTACCTGCAGAGCGGGAGTCCAGATACGCAGTATTTT	CASSYLQSGSPDTQYF
TRBV10-3	.	TRBJ1-2	TRBD1	19	TGTGCCATCAGTGAACTTGGACAGGGCGCAACCCTTTATGGAAATGGCTACACCTTC	CAISELGQGATLYGNGYTF
TRBV30	.	TRBJ1-2	.	14	TGTGCCTGGAGCCCGGGACCGCTTGCCTATGGCTACACCTTC	CAWSPGPLAYGYTF